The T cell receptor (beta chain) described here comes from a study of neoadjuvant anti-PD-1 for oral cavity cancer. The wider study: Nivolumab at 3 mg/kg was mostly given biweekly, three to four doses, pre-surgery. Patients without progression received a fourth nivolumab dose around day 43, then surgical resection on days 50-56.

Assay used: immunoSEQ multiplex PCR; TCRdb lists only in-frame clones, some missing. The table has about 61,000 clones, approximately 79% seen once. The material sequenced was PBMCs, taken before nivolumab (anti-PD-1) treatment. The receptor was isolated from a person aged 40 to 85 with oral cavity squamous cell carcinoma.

The CDR3 loop reads CASSLGSSGANVLTF. CDR3 DNA: TGTGCCAGCAGCTTAGGTAGCTCTGGGGCCAACGTCCTGACTTTC. V is TRBV11-3 and J is TRBJ2-6; D is unclear. V lost 1 base and J 0 bases, leaving 4 bases between the germline ends. Germline V gene data show CDR1 as SGHNT and CDR2 as YENEEA. This CDR3 comprises 15 residues.